Here is one TCR beta chain with its context. This specimen comes from a study of blood T cell repertoires in COVID-19. Study-wide context: Material from acute and convalescent COVID-19 was sourced from the United States, Italy and Spain. From T cells, B-cell-depleted T cells, or PBMCs came the material, which was cDNA or gDNA.

Authors' processing steps: Reference gene primer amplification gave nucleated cell count estimates. Repertoires were generated with immunoSEQ multiplex PCR, while TCRdb's copy carries only in-frame clones and drops some. From that table come the V and J calls and clone size; the DNA was used to work out D and trimming. Among 200,000 to 300,000 clones, 85% to 90% were seen once, and the ten largest hold 3.7%. Sequenced sample: peripheral blood. This receptor was taken from a woman aged 40 to 50 with acute or convalescent COVID-19.

This CDR3 is CASSQDLFYSPLHF. The CDR3 DNA reads TGTGCCAGCAGCCAAGACTTATTTTATTCACCCCTCCACTTT. The chain links TRBV14 to TRBJ1-6, with D unresolved. There are 14 residues in the CDR3. V was cut by 0 bases and J by 8 bases, with 8 bases left in between. Germline CDR1 reads SGHDN; CDR2 reads FVKESK.